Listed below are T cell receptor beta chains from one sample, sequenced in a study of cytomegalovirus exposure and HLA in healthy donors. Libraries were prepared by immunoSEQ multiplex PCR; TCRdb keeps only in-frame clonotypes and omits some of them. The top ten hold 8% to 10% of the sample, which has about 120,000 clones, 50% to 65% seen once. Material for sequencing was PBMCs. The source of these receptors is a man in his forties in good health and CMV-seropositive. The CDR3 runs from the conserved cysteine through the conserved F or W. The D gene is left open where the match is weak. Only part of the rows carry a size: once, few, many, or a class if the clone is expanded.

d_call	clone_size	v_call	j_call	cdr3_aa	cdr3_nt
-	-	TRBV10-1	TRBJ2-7	CAREDSAYEQYF	TGCGCCAGAGAAGACAGTGCCTACGAGCAGTACTTC
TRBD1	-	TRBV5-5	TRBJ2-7	CASSHGTGPSYEQYF	TGTGCCAGCAGCCACGGGACAGGGCCCTCCTACGAGCAGTACTTC
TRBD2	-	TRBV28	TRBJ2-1	CASSSPTSGQYNEQFF	TGTGCCAGCAGTTCCCCGACTAGCGGACAGTACAATGAGCAGTTCTTC
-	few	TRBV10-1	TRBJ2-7	CASISSYEQYF	TGCGCCAGCATTAGCTCCTACGAGCAGTACTTC
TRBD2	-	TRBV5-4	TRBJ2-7	CASSLPGLAGLLREQYF	TGTGCCAGCAGCCTCCCGGGACTAGCGGGTCTATTGCGGGAGCAGTACTTC
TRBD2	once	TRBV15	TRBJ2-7	CATSGGLAGDNEQYF	TGTGCCACCAGTGGGGGACTAGCGGGAGATAACGAGCAGTACTTC
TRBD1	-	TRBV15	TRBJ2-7	CATSKDRRAANEQYF	TGTGCCACCAGCAAGGACAGGCGCGCGGCTAACGAGCAGTACTTC
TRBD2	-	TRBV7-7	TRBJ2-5	CASSLSGGGYREETQYF	TGTGCTAGCAGCTTATCGGGGGGGGGTTACAGGGAAGAGACCCAGTACTTC
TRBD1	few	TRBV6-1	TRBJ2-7	CASSVGTGDSYEQYF	TGTGCCAGCAGTGTAGGGACAGGGGACTCCTACGAGCAGTACTTC
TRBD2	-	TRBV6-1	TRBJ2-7	CASSGLVGLAPGGEQYF	TGTGCCAGCAGTGGCCTCGTGGGACTAGCCCCCGGGGGCGAGCAGTACTTC
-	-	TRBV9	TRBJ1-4	CASSGRILGGGEKLFF	TGTGCCAGCAGCGGGAGAATTTTGGGAGGCGGGGAAAAACTGTTTTTT